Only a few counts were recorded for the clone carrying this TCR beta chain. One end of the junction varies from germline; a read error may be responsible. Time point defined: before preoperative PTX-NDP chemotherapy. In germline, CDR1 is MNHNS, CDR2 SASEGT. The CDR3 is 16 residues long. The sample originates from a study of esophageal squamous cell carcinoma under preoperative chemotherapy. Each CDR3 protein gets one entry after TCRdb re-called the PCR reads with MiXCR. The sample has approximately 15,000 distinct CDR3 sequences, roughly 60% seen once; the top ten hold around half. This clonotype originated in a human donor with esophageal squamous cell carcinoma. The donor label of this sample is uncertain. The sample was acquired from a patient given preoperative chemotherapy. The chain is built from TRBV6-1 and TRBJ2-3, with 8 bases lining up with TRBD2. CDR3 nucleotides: TGTGCCAGCAGTCGCACGGGGGGGGGCGGGGCAAACACGCAGTACTTT. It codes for CASSRTGGGGANTQYF.